A single sample gave rise to the 20 T cell receptor beta chains below, sequenced in a study of T cells after yellow fever vaccination. MiXCR, run by TCRdb on the 5' RACE reads, gives a single entry per CDR3 protein. The sample lists about 550,000 distinct CDR3 sequences; less than 20% were seen once. Sequences were derived from PBMCs, sampled 15 days after the yellow fever booster vaccination. The origin of the receptors is a man between 25 and 39 years old who received the YFV17D yellow fever vaccine.

This clonotype is a singleton in its sample. J is TRBJ1-6 and V is TRBV13; D is undetermined. The CDR3 length is 14 residues. CDR1 PRHDT and CDR2 FYEKMQ come from the germline V gene (reference sequence). Trimming left V 2 bases short and J 10 bases short, with 12 bases between. CDR3 region: CASSLLGYQSPLHF. CDR3 nucleotide sequence: TGTGCCAGCAGCTTATTGGGTTACCAGTCACCCCTCCACTTT.

This clonotype was seen a handful of times. The CDR3, as DNA: TGTGCCAGCAGCTTAGGGGCCAGGACCACGAACACCGGGGAGCTGTTTTTT. Translation gives CASSLGARTTNTGELFF. The chain couples TRBV7-9 to TRBJ2-2; D gene uncertain. Germline CDR1 reads SEHNR; CDR2 reads FQNEAQ (reference sequence). The length of the CDR3 is 17 residues. V lost 1 base and J lost 0, with 12 bases in between. The whole variable domain, remainder taken from reference TRBV7-9 and TRBJ2-2, is DTGVSQNPRHKITKRGQNVTFRCDPISEHNRLYWYRQTLGQGPEFLTYFQNEAQLEKSRLLSDRFSAERPKGSFSTLEIQRTEQGDSAMYLCASSLGARTTNTGELFFGEGSRLTVL.

A few counts support this clonotype. This sequence joins TRBV29-1 and TRBJ2-7; 7 bases map to TRBD1. The germline V gene has CDR1 SQVTM and CDR2 ANQGSEA. CDR3 size: 13 residues. J lost 0 bases, V lost 6 bases, and 5 bases had no gene match. This CDR3 reads CSVPGQTSYEQYF. The CDR3 nucleotides read TGCAGCGTACCGGGACAGACCTCCTACGAGCAGTACTTC.

This clonotype appeared many times. J is TRBJ2-2 and V is TRBV2; unclear D gene. Germline values: CDR1 SNHLY, CDR2 FYNNEI. This CDR3 has 14 amino acids. With 7 bases removed from V and 4 bases from J, the gap between germline ends came to 13 bases. The CDR3 DNA sequence: TGTGCCAGCATTGCAGGAAGTGGCACCGGGGAGCTGTTTTTT. This sequence encodes CASIAGSGTGELFF.

Ten or more counts support this clonotype. This chain links TRBV20-1 with TRBJ2-1; 9 positions match TRBD2. Germline lookup yields CDR1 DFQATT and CDR2 SNEGSKA (reference sequence). The CDR3 is 14 amino acids. The CDR3 DNA reads TGCAGCGCGGGGGGGGAGGGCCCCTACAATGAGCAGTTCTTC. Its protein is CSAGGEGPYNEQFF.

This clonotype was seen a handful of times. The gene calls are TRBV29-1 and TRBJ2-3; perhaps TRBD2 as D (5 bases). The CDR3 consists of 12 residues. Germline CDR1 and CDR2: SQVTM and ANQGSEA. V was clipped by 6 bases and J by 4 bases, with 11 bases between them. The CDR3 here is CSVVLGSDTQYF. The CDR3 DNA follows: TGCAGCGTAGTACTAGGCTCAGATACGCAGTATTTT.

This clonotype showed up just a few times. V gene TRBV20-1 combines with J gene TRBJ2-5; the D gene is possibly TRBD1 (6 bases). V dropped 0 bases and J dropped 4 bases, with 15 bases sitting between them. CDR1 and CDR2 (germline): DFQATT, SNEGSKA (reference sequence). The CDR3 spans 15 residues. CDR3 protein: CSARDWSGVGETQYF. DNA of the CDR3: TGCAGTGCTAGAGATTGGTCAGGGGTGGGAGAGACCCAGTACTTC.

The gene calls are TRBV18 and TRBJ1-1, with 9 bases that match TRBD1. With V trimmed by 3 bases and J by 6 bases, 11 bases remained unmatched. The CDR3 extends over 16 amino acids. Per germline, CDR1 KGHSH and CDR2 LQKENI. In DNA, the CDR3 is TGTGCCAGCTCACCCGACATCCGGGACAGGGAGCCTGAAGCTTTCTTT. This gives the protein CASSPDIRDREPEAFF.

This rearrangement joins TRBV10-3 to TRBJ1-6; tentatively, D is TRBD1 (5 bases). Trimming took 11 bases from V and 6 from J, leaving 11 bases between them. This CDR3 is built from 12 residues. Germline CDR1 reads ENHRY; CDR2 reads SYGVKD. CDR3 sequence: CAVGASNSPLHF. CDR3 nucleotide sequence: TGTGCCGTTGGGGCCAGTAATTCACCCCTCCACTTT.

This clonotype was detected ten times or more. The genes are TRBV6-1 and TRBJ2-6, with D perhaps matching TRBD1 (6 bases). The CDR3 totals 14 residues. V was pared by 7 bases and J by 4 bases, with 11 bases between. The germline V gene encodes CDR1 MNHNS and CDR2 SASEGT. In nucleotides, the CDR3 is TGTGCCAGCACAGGGGCGGAGGGGGCCAACGTCCTGACTTTC. Translated, it gives CASTGAEGANVLTF.

This clonotype has more than one count but fewer than ten. The chain combines TRBV5-4 with TRBJ2-6; no clear D gene. The V gene lost 1 base and the J gene lost 0 bases, with 11 bases spanning the gap. CDR3 length: 17 residues. Germline V gives CDR1 SGHNT, CDR2 YYREEE (reference sequence). The CDR3 region is CASSLSLQISGANVLTF. In nucleotides, the CDR3 is TGTGCCAGCAGCTTGAGTTTGCAGATCTCTGGGGCCAACGTCCTGACTTTC.

This chain uses TRBV20-1 with TRBJ1-5; D ambiguous. The CDR3 spans 14 residues. Trimming cost V 3 bases and J 5 bases, with 14 bases left between them. Germline V gene sequence: CDR1 DFQATT, CDR2 SNEGSKA (reference sequence). The CDR3 DNA follows: TGCAGTGCTAGCGGGCGGAAGAAGGATCAGCCCCAGCATTTT. Protein sequence: CSASGRKKDQPQHF.

The chain carries TRBV29-1 and TRBJ1-4; D is ambiguous. Germline V CDR1 and CDR2: SQVTM, ANQGSEA. Trimming cost V 7 bases and J 8 bases, with 14 bases left between them. The CDR3 sequence is 12 residues long. The CDR3 coding sequence is TGCAGCGCTGCCACCTTTGGCGAAAAACTGTTTTTT. Encoded protein: CSAATFGEKLFF.

This clonotype occurred a few times. The V and J genes are TRBV9 and TRBJ2-1; 14 bases line up with TRBD2. V dropped 2 bases and J dropped 8; count of bases not matched to a gene: 6. The germline V gene encodes CDR1 SGDLS and CDR2 YYNGEE. This CDR3 contains 16 residues. CDR3 in DNA: TGTGCCAGCAGCGTTGCCGGGACTAGCGGGAGCCATGAGCAGTTCTTC. Translated, it gives CASSVAGTSGSHEQFF.

The V gene is TRBV29-1, the J gene TRBJ2-5; D may be TRBD1 or TRBD2 (5 bases each). Germline V gives CDR1 SQVTM, CDR2 ANQGSEA. This CDR3 spans 12 amino acids. Trimming took off 8 bases at V and 5 bases at J, with 15 bases between the two ends. The CDR3 here is CSFGGTGETQYF. The CDR3 DNA sequence: TGCAGCTTTGGGGGAACGGGGGAGACCCAGTACTTC.

This chain connects TRBV29-1 to TRBJ1-2, with D maybe TRBD1 (5 bases). The CDR3 consists of 13 residues. In germline, CDR1 is SQVTM, CDR2 ANQGSEA. V dropped 4 bases and J dropped 8 bases, with 17 bases sitting between them. CDR3 bases: TGCAGCGTTGGGTGGGGGAACGAGGGAGGCTACACCTTC. This gives the protein CSVGWGNEGGYTF.

The rearrangement joins TRBV6-5 to TRBJ1-2; 7 bases fit TRBD1. The CDR3 has 12 residues. Germline CDR1 is MNHEY and CDR2 is SVGAGI. V shed 11 bases, J shed 5 bases, and the junction held 8 bases outside the gene matches. The CDR3 loop reads CASAGTAYGYTF. CDR3 nucleotides: TGTGCCTCCGCCGGGACAGCATATGGCTACACCTTC.

This clonotype was detected a few times. The J gene is TRBJ1-5, the V gene TRBV6-2 or TRBV6-3; no reliable D call. Germline CDR1 MNHEY, CDR2 SVGEGT. The CDR3 has 15 amino acids. The V and J ends lost 0 bases and 2 bases respectively, with 8 bases between them. CDR3 region: CASSYSGFGNQPQHF. The CDR3 DNA reads TGTGCCAGCAGTTACTCTGGGTTTGGCAATCAGCCCCAGCATTTT.

The rearrangement joins TRBV5-1 to TRBJ2-5; D might be TRBD2 (5 bases). CDR1 is SGHRS, CDR2 YFSETQ, per germline. The CDR3 spans 14 residues. Trimming stripped 0 bases from V and 5 bases from J, with 11 bases between. DNA of the CDR3: TGCGCCAGCAGCTTGGATGCTAGCTGGGAGACCCAGTACTTC. Protein product: CASSLDASWETQYF.

CDR3 DNA: TGTGCCAGCAGGAACAGACTAGCGGGAGGTCGGGAGCAGTACTTC. This translates into CASRNRLAGGREQYF. The genes are TRBV27 and TRBJ2-7; the match to TRBD2 covers 13 bases. The CDR3 is 15 amino acids. Looked up from germline, CDR1 is MNHEY and CDR2 is SMNVEV (reference sequence). V trimming: 6 bases; J trimming: 7 bases; junction bases outside the gene matches: 9.